The present entry profiles one T cell receptor (beta chain) with its context. Its antigen remains unidentified. This entry comes from a study of Ad26.COV2.S vaccination and SARS-CoV-2 variants. Findings and caveats of the study: From the TCR breadth and depth analyses, total T cell responses may have been underestimated. Similar non-spike TCR breadth was seen in vaccine and placebo recipients. Vaccine recipients surpassed placebo recipients in spike-specific TCR breadth. Reportedly, spike-specific CD8+ and CD4+ T cell responses achieved substantial breadth once vaccination had taken place.

Assay used: immunoSEQ multiplex PCR; TCRdb lists only in-frame clones, some missing. The sample has roughly 140,000 clones, approximately 90% seen once. Trimming removed 1 base from V and 3 bases from J, with 10 bases in between. The CDR3 contains 15 residues. The germline CDR1 and CDR2 sequences are SEHNR and FQNEAQ (reference sequence). The chain employs TRBV7-9 and TRBJ1-5; D is unresolved. The origin of this receptor is a human donor who had recovered from COVID-19. Here the sequenced sample was peripheral blood, taken after recovery from COVID-19. Here the CDR3 reads CASSLGTLHNQPQHF. CDR3 nucleotides: TGTGCCAGCAGCTTAGGAACATTACACAATCAGCCCCAGCATTTT.